The sequence of this TCR beta chain was determined in a study of blood T cell repertoires in COVID-19. For the study at large: Some COVID-19 samples were acute and others convalescent; all came from the United States, Italy and Spain. In each case, the material was cDNA or gDNA derived from T cells, B-cell-depleted T cells, or PBMCs.

Enrolled through a virtual design, the participants were between roughly 18 and 95 years of age and came from about two dozen US areas. Using immunoSEQ multiplex PCR, the repertoire was profiled, and TCRdb retains in-frame clones only, with some absent. The sample lists 130,000 to 150,000 clones, approximately 84% seen once, with 4.5% to 5.5% in the top ten. Germline CDR1 reads MGHRA; CDR2 reads YSYEKL. The CDR3 runs 16 residues. J was trimmed by 2 bases and V by 0 bases; bases with no gene match: 6. The TCR sequence derives from a man aged 40-55 years with acute COVID-19. The specimen was PBMCs or T cells enriched from blood (not recorded which). V gene TRBV4-1 combines with J gene TRBJ2-7, with TRBD1 matching over 8 bases. This chain's CDR3 is CASSQESRDRTYEQYF. As DNA, the CDR3 is TGCGCCAGCAGCCAAGAGAGTCGGGACAGGACCTACGAGCAGTACTTC.